One sample yielded the 20 T cell receptor beta chains listed below, sequenced in a study of shared clonotypes between healthy human individuals. Data came from immunoSEQ multiplex PCR; TCRdb stores just in-frame clones and leaves some out. Of 900,000 to 1,200,000 clones listed, approximately 80% are singletons. The sample was memory CD4+ T cells from PBMCs. Subset described: CD45RA-negative fraction. These receptors were collected from a young man in good health. Some clones in this sample may be carry-over from other donors' samples.

This chain uses TRBV4-3 with TRBJ1-4, with unresolved D. Between the trimmed V and J ends, which lost 1 base and 1 base, there was a span of 7 bases. The CDR3 consists of 15 residues. The germline V gene encodes CDR1 LGHNA and CDR2 YSLEER. CDR3 sequence (DNA): TGCGCCAGCAGCCAAGTGTGGCGAACTAATGAAAAACTGTTTTTT. This sequence encodes CASSQVWRTNEKLFF.

The chain uses TRBV2 and TRBJ2-1; the match to TRBD2 covers 9 bases. The CDR3 extends over 14 amino acids. CDR1 is SNHLY, CDR2 FYNNEI, per germline. Trimming removed 6 bases from V and 8 bases from J; junction bases left unmatched: 8. The CDR3 DNA follows: TGTGCCAGCAGCTATAGCGGGAGTGGCGATGAGCAGTTCTTC. Encoded protein: CASSYSGSGDEQFF.

The rearrangement links TRBV28 to TRBJ1-4; D ambiguous. Trimming removed 6 bases from V and 4 bases from J, with 12 bases in between. Germline assignment: CDR1 MDHEN and CDR2 SYDVKM. The CDR3 extends over 14 amino acids. The CDR3 reads CASSTSRNNEKLFF. CDR3 nucleotide sequence: TGTGCCAGCAGCACGAGTCGGAATAATGAAAAACTGTTTTTT.

The chain carries TRBV4-1 and TRBJ2-3; 8 bases are shared with TRBD2. J gave up 1 base and V 4 bases, and 7 bases lay outside the gene matches. The CDR3 totals 16 residues. The germline CDR1 and CDR2 sequences are MGHRA and YSYEKL. The CDR3 coding sequence is TGCGCCAGCAGCCCGGGGGGGCAGGGACGCACAGATACGCAGTATTTT. Its translation: CASSPGGQGRTDTQYF.

In regard to this clone: Other DNA sequences in the sample encode the same CDR3. The V gene is TRBV5-1, the J gene TRBJ2-5, with no clear D. CDR1 is SGHRS and CDR2 is YFSETQ in the germline V gene. This CDR3 has 13 residues. The germline V and J ends were trimmed by 0 bases and 2 bases, with 5 bases remaining between them. The CDR3 here is CASSLEGQETQYF. The CDR3 DNA reads as TGCGCCAGCAGCTTGGAAGGACAAGAGACCCAGTACTTC.

The chain combines TRBV7-9 with TRBJ1-2, with 8 bases identical to TRBD1. Germline-derived CDR1 and CDR2 are SEHNR and FQNEAQ (reference sequence). CDR3 size: 15 residues. J lost 7 bases, V lost 1 base, and 8 bases had no gene match. DNA of the CDR3: TGTGCCAGCAGCTTAGTTCAGGGGGCAAGGATTGGCTACACCTTC. Translating it yields CASSLVQGARIGYTF.

Comments on this clone: The same CDR3 arises from other DNA sequences in this sample as well. The rearrangement joins TRBV10-3 to TRBJ2-7; 10 bases align to TRBD1. The CDR3 totals 14 residues. The V gene's germline CDR1 is ENHRY and CDR2 SYGVKD. V shed 6 bases, J shed 0 bases, and the junction held 2 bases outside the gene matches. The DNA of the CDR3 is TGTGCCATCAGCCGGGACAGGGGCTCCTACGAGCAGTACTTC. Protein: CAISRDRGSYEQYF.

This chain links TRBV28 with TRBJ1-2, with D unclear. This CDR3 spans 16 amino acids. The germline V and J ends were trimmed by 2 bases and 1 base, with 14 bases remaining between them. Germline V lookup: CDR1 MDHEN, CDR2 SYDVKM. The CDR3 region has the DNA TGTGCCAGCAGTTTAGTTCTTGGCTCCGGTAACTATGGCTACACCTTC. Protein product: CASSLVLGSGNYGYTF.

The chain is built from TRBV5-8 and TRBJ1-5, with D perhaps matching TRBD1 (6 bases). This CDR3 is built from 15 residues. CDR1 and CDR2 from the germline V gene are SGHTS and YDEGEE. V was trimmed by 0 bases and J by 5 bases, leaving 12 bases between them. The CDR3 is CASSLGQATDQPQHF. CDR3 DNA: TGTGCCAGCAGCTTGGGACAGGCTACCGATCAGCCCCAGCATTTT.

The chain employs TRBV4-2 and TRBJ1-6; TRBD1 aligns across 7 bases. Germline V gives CDR1 LGHNA, CDR2 YNFKEQ. The CDR3 runs 15 residues. V dropped 4 bases and J dropped 8; count of bases not matched to a gene: 8. CDR3 coding DNA: TGTGCCAGCAGCCTTAACCGGGACAGCCATTCACCCCTCCACTTT. The encoded protein is CASSLNRDSHSPLHF.

The rearrangement joins TRBV18 to TRBJ1-2; D not resolved. V lost 3 bases to trimming and J lost 6 bases, with 14 bases between them. Germline V gene sequence: CDR1 KGHSH, CDR2 LQKENI. The CDR3 extends over 14 amino acids. CDR3 amino acids: CASSPQWVENGYTF. The CDR3 DNA reads as TGTGCCAGCTCACCGCAGTGGGTTGAAAATGGCTACACCTTC.

The V call is TRBV25-1, the J call TRBJ2-1; unclear D gene. Trimming cost V 6 bases and J 7 bases, with 16 bases left between them. The CDR3 runs to 14 residues. The germline CDR1 and CDR2 sequences are MGHDK and SYGVNS. For the CDR3, the DNA is TGTGCCAGCAGCCCTCTCCTGACTCTAAATGAGCAGTTCTTC. It codes for CASSPLLTLNEQFF.

The rearrangement joins TRBV29-1 to TRBJ2-7; maybe TRBD2 (6 bases). The germline V gene encodes CDR1 SQVTM and CDR2 ANQGSEA. The CDR3 is 13 amino acids. The V and J ends lost 4 bases and 4 bases respectively, with 14 bases between them. The CDR3 coding sequence is TGCAGCGTTGGACTGGGAGGCTATTACGAGCAGTACTTC. This translates into CSVGLGGYYEQYF.

The chain uses TRBV18 and TRBJ1-2; D unresolved. This CDR3 contains 13 residues. From germline, CDR1 is KGHSH and CDR2 LQKENI. V gave up 2 bases and J gave up 4 bases, with 8 bases separating them. CDR3: CASSPYFLYGYTF. CDR3 nucleotide sequence: TGTGCCAGCTCACCATACTTCCTCTATGGCTACACCTTC. Combining the CDR3 with reference TRBV18 and TRBJ1-2 gives the whole variable domain NAGVMQNPRHLVRRRGQEARLRCSPMKGHSHVYWYRQLPEEGLKFMVYLQKENIIDESGMPKERFSAEFPKEGPSILRIQQVVRGDSAAYFCASSPYFLYGYTFGSGTRLTVV.

As regards this clone: A far larger clone is one nucleotide away, so this likely arose from a read error. This chain joins TRBV5-4 and TRBJ1-4; D remains ambiguous. CDR1 and CDR2 from the germline V gene are SGHNT and YYREEE (reference sequence). V was clipped by 4 bases and J by 7 bases, with 14 bases between them. CDR3 length equals 14 residues. The CDR3 region is CASSVEVGIEKLFF. DNA for the CDR3: TGTGCCAGCAGCGTGGAGGTGGGGATTGAAAAACTGTTTTTT.

The V call is TRBV19, the J call TRBJ1-1; D is unclear. Trimming took 4 bases from V and 1 from J, leaving 16 bases between them. Germline V lookup: CDR1 LNHDA, CDR2 SQIVND (reference sequence). The CDR3 spans 16 residues. CDR3 DNA sequence: TGTGCCAGTAGTACTTTCACGACACTCGGGAACACTGAAGCTTTCTTT. Its protein product is CASSTFTTLGNTEAFF.

This clone appeared many times. The gene calls are TRBV5-1 and TRBJ1-2; D is ambiguous. Trimming took off 0 bases at V and 0 bases at J, with 9 bases between the two ends. From germline, CDR1 is SGHRS and CDR2 YFSETQ. The length of the CDR3 is 15 residues. The CDR3 bases are TGCGCCAGCAGCTTGGTGACGGGAGCTAACTATGGCTACACCTTC. Translating it yields CASSLVTGANYGYTF.

In DNA, the CDR3 is TGTGCCAGCAGTCCCCTCCCAGGGACGAGCTACGAGCAGTACTTC. Its protein product is CASSPLPGTSYEQYF. This chain connects TRBV28 to TRBJ2-7, with D perhaps being TRBD1 or TRBD2 (5 bases each). This CDR3 has 15 residues. V was cut by 5 bases and J by 3 bases, with 17 bases left in between. Germline V gives CDR1 MDHEN, CDR2 SYDVKM.

J is TRBJ1-4 and V is TRBV4-1; 8 nucleotides match TRBD1. The trim removed 0 bases at V and 8 bases at J, leaving 5 bases unmatched. Germline CDR1 is MGHRA and CDR2 is YSYEKL. This CDR3 has 15 amino acids. The CDR3 is CASSQDDRGYEKLFF. CDR3 bases: TGCGCCAGCAGCCAAGATGACAGGGGTTACGAAAAACTGTTTTTT.

The chain couples TRBV9 to TRBJ1-1, with D possibly matching TRBD1 (5 bases). The CDR3 is 15 residues long. Between the trimmed V and J ends, which lost 0 bases and 6 bases, there was a span of 15 bases. CDR1 and CDR2 from the germline V gene are SGDLS and YYNGEE. Here the CDR3 reads CASSVGGGLRAEAFF. In DNA, the CDR3 is TGTGCCAGCAGCGTAGGCGGGGGTTTGAGAGCTGAAGCTTTCTTT.